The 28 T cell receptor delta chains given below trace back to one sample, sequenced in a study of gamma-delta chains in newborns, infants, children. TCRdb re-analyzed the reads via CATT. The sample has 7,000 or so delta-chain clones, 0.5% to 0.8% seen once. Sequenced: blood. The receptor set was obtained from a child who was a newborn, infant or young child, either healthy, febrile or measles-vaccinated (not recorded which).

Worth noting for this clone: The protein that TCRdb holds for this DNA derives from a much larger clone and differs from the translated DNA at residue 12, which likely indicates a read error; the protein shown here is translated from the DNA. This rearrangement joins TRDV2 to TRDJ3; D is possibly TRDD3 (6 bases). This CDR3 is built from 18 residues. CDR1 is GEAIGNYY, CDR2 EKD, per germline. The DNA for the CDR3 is TGTGCCTGTGACACCGCTGGGGACCCCTCCTGGGGCACCCGACAGATGTTTTTC. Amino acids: CACDTAGDPSWGTRQMFF.

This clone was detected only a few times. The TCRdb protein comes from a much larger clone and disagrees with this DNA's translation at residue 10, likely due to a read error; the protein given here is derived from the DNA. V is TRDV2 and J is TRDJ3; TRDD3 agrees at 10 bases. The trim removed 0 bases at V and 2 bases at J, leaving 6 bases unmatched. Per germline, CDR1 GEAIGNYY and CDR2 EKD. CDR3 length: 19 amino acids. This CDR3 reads CACDTVLGDGTWDTRQMFF. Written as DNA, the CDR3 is TGTGCCTGTGACACCGTACTGGGGGATGGTACCTGGGACACCCGACAGATGTTTTTC.

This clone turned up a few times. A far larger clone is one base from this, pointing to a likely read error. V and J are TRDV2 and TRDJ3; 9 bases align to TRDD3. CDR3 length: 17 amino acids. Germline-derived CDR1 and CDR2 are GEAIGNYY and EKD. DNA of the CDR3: TGTGCCTGTGACATACTGGGGGACTCCTGGGACACCCGACGGATGTTTTTC. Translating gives CACDILGDSWDTRRMFF.

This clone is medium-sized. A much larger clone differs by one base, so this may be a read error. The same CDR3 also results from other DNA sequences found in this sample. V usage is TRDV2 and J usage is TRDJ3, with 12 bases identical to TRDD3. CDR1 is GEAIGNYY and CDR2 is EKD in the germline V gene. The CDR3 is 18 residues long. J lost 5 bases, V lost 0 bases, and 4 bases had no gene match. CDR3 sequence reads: CACDTVLGDTRDTRQMFF. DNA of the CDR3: TGTGCCTGTGACACCGTACTGGGGGATACCCGGGACACCCGACAGATGTTTTTC.

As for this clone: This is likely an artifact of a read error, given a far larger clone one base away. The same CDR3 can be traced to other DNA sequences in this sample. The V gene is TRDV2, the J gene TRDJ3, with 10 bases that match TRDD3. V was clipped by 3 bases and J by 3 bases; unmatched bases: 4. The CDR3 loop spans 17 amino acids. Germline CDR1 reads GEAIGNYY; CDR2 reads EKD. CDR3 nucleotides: TGTGCCTGTGACGCCGCTGGGGGATACTGGGACACCCGACAGATGTTTTTC. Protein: CACDAAGGYWDTRQMFF.

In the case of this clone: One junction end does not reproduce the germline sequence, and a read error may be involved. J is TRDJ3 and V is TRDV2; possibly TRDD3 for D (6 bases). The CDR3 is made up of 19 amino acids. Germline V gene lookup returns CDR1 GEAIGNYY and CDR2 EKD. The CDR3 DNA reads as TGTGCTTGTGACACCGCGGAAATGGGGGGTACCTGGGACACCCGACAGATGTTTTTC. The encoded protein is CACDTAEMGGTWDTRQMFF.

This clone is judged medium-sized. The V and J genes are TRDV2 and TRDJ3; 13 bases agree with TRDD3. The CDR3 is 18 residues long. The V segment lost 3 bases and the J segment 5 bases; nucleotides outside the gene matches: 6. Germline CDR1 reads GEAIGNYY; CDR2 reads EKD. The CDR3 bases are TGTGCCTGTGACGAGTACTGGGGGATACGCCGGGACACCCGACAGATGTTTTTC. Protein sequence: CACDEYWGIRRDTRQMFF.

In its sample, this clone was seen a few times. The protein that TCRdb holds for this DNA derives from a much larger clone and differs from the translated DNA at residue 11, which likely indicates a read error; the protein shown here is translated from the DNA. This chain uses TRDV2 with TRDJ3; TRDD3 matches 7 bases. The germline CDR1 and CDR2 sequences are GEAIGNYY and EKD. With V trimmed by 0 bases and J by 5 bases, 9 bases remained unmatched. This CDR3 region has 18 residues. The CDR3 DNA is TGTGCCTGTGACACCGCGGGGATAACAACCCGGGACACCCGACAGATGTTTTTC. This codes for CACDTAGITTRDTRQMFF.

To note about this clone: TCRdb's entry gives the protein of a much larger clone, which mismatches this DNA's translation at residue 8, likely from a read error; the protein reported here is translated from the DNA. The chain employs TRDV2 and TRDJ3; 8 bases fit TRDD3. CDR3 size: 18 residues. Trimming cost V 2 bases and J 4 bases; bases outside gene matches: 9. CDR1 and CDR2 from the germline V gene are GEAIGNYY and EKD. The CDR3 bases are TGTGCCTGTGACATACTGGGGGCTACGCCTTGGGACACCCGACAGATGTTTTTC. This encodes CACDILGATPWDTRQMFF.

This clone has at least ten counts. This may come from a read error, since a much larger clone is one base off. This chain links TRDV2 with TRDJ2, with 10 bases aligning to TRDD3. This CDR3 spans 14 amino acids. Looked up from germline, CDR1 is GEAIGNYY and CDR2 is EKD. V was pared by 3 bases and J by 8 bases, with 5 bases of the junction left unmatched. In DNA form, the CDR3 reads TGTGCCTGTGACCCACTGGGGGATGTGGCACAACTCTTCTTT. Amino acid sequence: CACDPLGDVAQLFF.

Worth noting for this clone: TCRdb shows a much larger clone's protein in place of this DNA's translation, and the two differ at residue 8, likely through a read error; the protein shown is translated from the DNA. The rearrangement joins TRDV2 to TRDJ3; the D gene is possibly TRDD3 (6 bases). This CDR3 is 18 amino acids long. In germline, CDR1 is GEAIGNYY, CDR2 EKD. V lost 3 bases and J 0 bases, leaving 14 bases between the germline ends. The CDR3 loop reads CACDWGSSGSWDTRQMFF. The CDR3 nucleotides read TGTGCCTGTGACTGGGGATCCTCTGGCTCCTGGGACACCCGACAGATGTTTTTC.

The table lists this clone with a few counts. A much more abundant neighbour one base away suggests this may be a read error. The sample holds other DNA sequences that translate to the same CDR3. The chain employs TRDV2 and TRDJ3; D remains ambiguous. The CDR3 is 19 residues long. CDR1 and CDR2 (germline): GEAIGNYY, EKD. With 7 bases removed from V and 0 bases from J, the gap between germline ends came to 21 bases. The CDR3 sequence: CACDSAGARGSWDTRQMFF. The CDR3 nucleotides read TGTGCCTGCGATTCTGCCGGGGCTAGGGGCTCCTGGGACACCCGACAGATGTTTTTC.

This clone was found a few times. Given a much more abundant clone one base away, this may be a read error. As DNA, the CDR3 is TGTGCCTGTGACACCGCTAAAGGATACTGGGACACCCTACAGATGTTTTTC. This encodes CACDTAKGYWDTLQMFF. The chain carries TRDV2 and TRDJ3; D perhaps matches TRDD3 (6 bases). The CDR3 is 17 residues long. Germline V gives CDR1 GEAIGNYY, CDR2 EKD.

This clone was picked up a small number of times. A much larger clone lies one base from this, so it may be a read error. The DNA for the CDR3 is TGTGCCTGTGACACCGGTAACTGGGGGATCTCCTGGGACACCCGACAGATGTTTTTC. The encoded protein is CACDTGNWGISWDTRQMFF. J is TRDJ3 and V is TRDV2; 10 bases are a match to TRDD3. Germline assignment: CDR1 GEAIGNYY and CDR2 EKD. With V trimmed by 0 bases and J by 0 bases, 4 bases remained unmatched. The CDR3 totals 19 residues.

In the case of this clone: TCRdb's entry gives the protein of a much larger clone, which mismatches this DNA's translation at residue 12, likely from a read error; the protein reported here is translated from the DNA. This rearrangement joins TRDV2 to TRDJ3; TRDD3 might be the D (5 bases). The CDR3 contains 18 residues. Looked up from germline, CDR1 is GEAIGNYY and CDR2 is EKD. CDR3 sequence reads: CACDTVPPSSWETRQMFF. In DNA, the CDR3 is TGTGCCTGTGACACCGTACCTCCCAGCTCCTGGGAAACCCGACAGATGTTTTTC.

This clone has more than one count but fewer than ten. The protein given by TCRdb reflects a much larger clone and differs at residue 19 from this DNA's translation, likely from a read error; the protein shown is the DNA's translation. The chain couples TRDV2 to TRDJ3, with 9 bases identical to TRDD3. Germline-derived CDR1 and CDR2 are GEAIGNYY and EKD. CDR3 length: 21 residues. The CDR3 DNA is TGTGCCTGTGACTCCTTGTACTGGGGGAGCCCCCACTCCTGGGACACCCGACAGACGTTTTTC. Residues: CACDSLYWGSPHSWDTRQTFF.

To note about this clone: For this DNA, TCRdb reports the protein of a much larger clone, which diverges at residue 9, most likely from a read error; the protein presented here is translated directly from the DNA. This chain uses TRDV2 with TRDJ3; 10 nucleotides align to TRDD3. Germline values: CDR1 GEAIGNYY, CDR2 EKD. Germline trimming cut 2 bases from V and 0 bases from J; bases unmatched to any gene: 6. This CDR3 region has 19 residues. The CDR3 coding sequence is TGTGCCTGTGACAAACTGGGGGATGCGAGCTCCTGGGACACCCGACAGATGTTTTTC. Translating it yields CACDKLGDASSWDTRQMFF.

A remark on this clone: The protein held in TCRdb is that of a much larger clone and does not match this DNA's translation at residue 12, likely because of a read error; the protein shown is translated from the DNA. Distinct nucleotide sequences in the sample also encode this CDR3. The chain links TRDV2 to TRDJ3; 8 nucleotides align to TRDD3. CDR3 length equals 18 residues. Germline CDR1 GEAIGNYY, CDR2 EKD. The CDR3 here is CACDTGWGSSWGTRQMFF. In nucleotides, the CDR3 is TGTGCCTGTGACACCGGCTGGGGGAGCTCCTGGGGCACCCGACAGATGTTTTTC.

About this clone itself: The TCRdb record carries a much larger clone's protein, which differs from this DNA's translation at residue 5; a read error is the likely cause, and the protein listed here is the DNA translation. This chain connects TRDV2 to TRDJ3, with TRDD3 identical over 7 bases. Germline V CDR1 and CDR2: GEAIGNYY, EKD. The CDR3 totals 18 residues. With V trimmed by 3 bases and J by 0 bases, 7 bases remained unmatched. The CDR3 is CACDAGGFRSWDTRQMFF. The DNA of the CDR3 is TGTGCCTGTGACGCCGGGGGATTTCGCTCCTGGGACACCCGACAGATGTTTTTC.

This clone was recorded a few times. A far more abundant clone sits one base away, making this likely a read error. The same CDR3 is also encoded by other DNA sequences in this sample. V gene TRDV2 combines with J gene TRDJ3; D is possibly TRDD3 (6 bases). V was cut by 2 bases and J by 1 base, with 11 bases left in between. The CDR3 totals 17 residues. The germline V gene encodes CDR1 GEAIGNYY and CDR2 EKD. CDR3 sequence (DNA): TGTGCCTGTGACAGACTTGGGGGGTCCTGGGACACCCGACAGATGTTTTTC. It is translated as CACDRLGGSWDTRQMFF.

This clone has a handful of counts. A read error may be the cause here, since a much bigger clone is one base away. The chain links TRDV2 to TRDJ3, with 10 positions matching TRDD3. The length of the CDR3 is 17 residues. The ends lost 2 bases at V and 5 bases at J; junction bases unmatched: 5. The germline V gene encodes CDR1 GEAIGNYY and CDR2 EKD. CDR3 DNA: TGTGCCTGTGACAAACTGGGGGATCGCCGGGACACCCGACAGATGTTTTTC. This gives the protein CACDKLGDRRDTRQMFF.

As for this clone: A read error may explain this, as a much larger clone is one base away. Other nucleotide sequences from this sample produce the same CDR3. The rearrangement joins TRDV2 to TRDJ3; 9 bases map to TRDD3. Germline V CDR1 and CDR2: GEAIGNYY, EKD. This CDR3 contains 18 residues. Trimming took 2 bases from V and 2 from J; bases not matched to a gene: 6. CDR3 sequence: CACDIVLGDTWDTRQMFF. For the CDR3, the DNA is TGTGCCTGTGACATTGTACTGGGGGACACCTGGGACACCCGACAGATGTTTTTC.

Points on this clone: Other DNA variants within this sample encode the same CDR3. For the CDR3, the DNA is TGTGCCTGTGACACCTTGTACTCCTGGGACACCCGACAGATGTTTTTC. Its translation is CACDTLYSWDTRQMFF. The chain is built from TRDV2 and TRDJ3, with no clear D. CDR1 and CDR2 (germline): GEAIGNYY, EKD. Trimming took 0 bases from V and 0 from J, leaving 5 bases between them. The CDR3 extends over 16 amino acids.

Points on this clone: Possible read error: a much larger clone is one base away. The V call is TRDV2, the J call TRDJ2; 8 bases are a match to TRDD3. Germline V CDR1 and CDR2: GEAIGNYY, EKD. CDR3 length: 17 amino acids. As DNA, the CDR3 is TGTGCCTGTTACACATTGGGGGATCCAACTTTGACAGCACAACTCTTCTTT. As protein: CACYTLGDPTLTAQLFF.

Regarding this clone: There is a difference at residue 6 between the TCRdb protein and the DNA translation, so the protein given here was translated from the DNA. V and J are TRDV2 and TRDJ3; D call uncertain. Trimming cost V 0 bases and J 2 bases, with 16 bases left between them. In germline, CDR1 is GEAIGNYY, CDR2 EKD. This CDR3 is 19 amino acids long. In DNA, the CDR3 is TGTGCCTGTGACACCGAAGGCGAGGGCACGACCTGGGACACCCGACAGATGTTTTTC. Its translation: CACDTEGEGTTWDTRQMFF.

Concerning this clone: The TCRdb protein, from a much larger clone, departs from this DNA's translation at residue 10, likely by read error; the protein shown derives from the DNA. CDR3 bases: TGTGCCTGTGCCGCACTGGGGTCGAGCCCCTGGGACACCCGACAGATGTTTTTC. Its protein product is CACAALGSSPWDTRQMFF. V and J are TRDV2 and TRDJ3; 7 nucleotides match TRDD3. V shed 5 bases and J 2 bases; nucleotides not matched to a gene: 11. Germline CDR1 reads GEAIGNYY; CDR2 reads EKD. This CDR3 spans 18 amino acids.

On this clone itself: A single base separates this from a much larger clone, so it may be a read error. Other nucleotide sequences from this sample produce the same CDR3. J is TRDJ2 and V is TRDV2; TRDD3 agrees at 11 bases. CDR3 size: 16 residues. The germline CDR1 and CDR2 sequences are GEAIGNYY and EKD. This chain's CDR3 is CACDTLGDILTAQLFF. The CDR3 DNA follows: TGTGCCTGCGACACACTGGGGGATATTTTGACAGCACAACTCTTCTTT.

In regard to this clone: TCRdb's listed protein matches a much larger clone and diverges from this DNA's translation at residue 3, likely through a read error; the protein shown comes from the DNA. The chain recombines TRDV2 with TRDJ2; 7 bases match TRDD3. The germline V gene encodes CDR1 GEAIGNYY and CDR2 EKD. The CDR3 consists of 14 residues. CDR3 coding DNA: TGTGCCCGTGACGTACTGGGGATGACAGCACAACTCTTCTTT. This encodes CARDVLGMTAQLFF.